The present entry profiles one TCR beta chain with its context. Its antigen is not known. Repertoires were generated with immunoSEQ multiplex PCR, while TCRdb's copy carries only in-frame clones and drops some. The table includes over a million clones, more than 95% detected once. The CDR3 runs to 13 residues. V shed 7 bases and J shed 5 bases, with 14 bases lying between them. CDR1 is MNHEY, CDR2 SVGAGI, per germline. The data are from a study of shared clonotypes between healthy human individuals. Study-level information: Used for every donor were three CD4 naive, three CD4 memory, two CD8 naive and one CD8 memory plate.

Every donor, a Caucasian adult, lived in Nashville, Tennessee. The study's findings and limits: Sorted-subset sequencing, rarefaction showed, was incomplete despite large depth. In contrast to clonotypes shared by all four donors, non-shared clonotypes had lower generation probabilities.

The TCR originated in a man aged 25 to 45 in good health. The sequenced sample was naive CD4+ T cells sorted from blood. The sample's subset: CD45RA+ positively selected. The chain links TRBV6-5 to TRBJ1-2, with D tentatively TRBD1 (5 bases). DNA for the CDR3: TGTGCCAGCACAAGGGGAACAGAGTATGGCTACACCTTC. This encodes CASTRGTEYGYTF.